The rows below give T cell receptor beta chains drawn from one sample of a study of T cell changes during pregnancy in multiple sclerosis. Measured with immunoSEQ multiplex PCR; TCRdb has only the in-frame clones, and not every one. The sample records tens of thousands of clones, around 90% being singletons. The material sequenced was CD4+ T cells from peripheral blood mononuclear cells, taken in the first trimester of pregnancy. The receptors derive from a female donor in good health, enrolled as a control in a pregnancy study. The CDR3 runs from the conserved cysteine through the conserved F or W. The order of the fields is CDR3 protein, CDR3 DNA, clone size, V gene, J gene, D gene. D genes are given only for firm matches. Clone size, where shown, is once, few, many, or a class for clones that have expanded.

CDR3 protein: CAWSPGQGPFAFF
CDR3 DNA: TGTGCCTGGAGTCCGGGACAGGGACCGTTCGCTTTCTTT
clone size: few
V gene: TRBV30
J gene: TRBJ1-1
D gene: TRBD1

CDR3 protein: CASSPTGGDGNTIYF
CDR3 DNA: TGTGCCAGTAGTCCCACCGGGGGTGATGGAAACACCATATATTTT
clone size: -
V gene: TRBV19
J gene: TRBJ1-3
D gene: -

CDR3 protein: CASSLVGQGTEAFF
CDR3 DNA: TGCGCCAGCAGCTTGGTGGGACAGGGTACTGAAGCTTTCTTT
clone size: -
V gene: TRBV5-1
J gene: TRBJ1-1
D gene: TRBD1

CDR3 protein: CASSEAKRTSGGDTQYF
CDR3 DNA: TGTGCCAGCAGTGAAGCGAAGAGGACTAGCGGGGGCGATACGCAGTATTTT
clone size: -
V gene: TRBV2
J gene: TRBJ2-3
D gene: TRBD2

CDR3 protein: CASSIGDRAYGYTF
CDR3 DNA: TGTGCCAGTAGTATAGGGGACAGGGCCTATGGCTACACCTTC
clone size: -
V gene: TRBV19
J gene: TRBJ1-2
D gene: TRBD1

CDR3 protein: CASSEASGTNYGYTF
CDR3 DNA: TGTGCCAGCAGTGAAGCGTCCGGGACAAACTATGGCTACACCTTC
clone size: -
V gene: TRBV6-1
J gene: TRBJ1-2
D gene: -

CDR3 protein: CASSENRGANGYTF
CDR3 DNA: TGTGCCAGCAGTGAAAACCGGGGGGCAAATGGCTACACCTTC
clone size: -
V gene: TRBV6-1
J gene: TRBJ1-2
D gene: -

CDR3 protein: CASSKVQRFKRNEQFF
CDR3 DNA: TGTGCCAGCAGCAAAGTCCAGCGGTTTAAGAGGAATGAGCAGTTCTTC
clone size: -
V gene: TRBV21-1
J gene: TRBJ2-1
D gene: -

CDR3 protein: CASSLRQGRSIDSGANVLTF
CDR3 DNA: TGTGCCAGCAGCTTAAGACAGGGAAGATCAATCGACTCTGGGGCCAACGTCCTGACTTTC
clone size: -
V gene: TRBV5-4
J gene: TRBJ2-6
D gene: TRBD1

CDR3 protein: CASSPRAATNEKLFF
CDR3 DNA: TGTGCCAGCAGCCCGAGGGCTGCAACTAATGAAAAACTGTTTTTT
clone size: -
V gene: TRBV6-6
J gene: TRBJ1-4
D gene: -

CDR3 protein: CASISGVTTDTQYF
CDR3 DNA: TGTGCCAGCATCTCGGGGGTTACCACAGATACGCAGTATTTT
clone size: -
V gene: TRBV7-9
J gene: TRBJ2-3
D gene: -

CDR3 protein: CAIQGLGQETQYF
CDR3 DNA: TGTGCCATCCAGGGACTAGGTCAAGAGACCCAGTACTTC
clone size: few
V gene: TRBV10-3
J gene: TRBJ2-5
D gene: TRBD2

CDR3 protein: CASSVGTTAFNYGYTF
CDR3 DNA: TGTGCCAGCAGCGTAGGGACTACAGCTTTCAACTATGGCTACACCTTC
clone size: -
V gene: TRBV9
J gene: TRBJ1-2
D gene: -

CDR3 protein: CASSDSFVGGTGGYAGANVLTF
CDR3 DNA: TGTGCCAGCAGTGACTCGTTTGTTGGTGGGACAGGGGGGTATGCTGGGGCCAACGTCCTGACTTTC
clone size: once
V gene: TRBV6-4
J gene: TRBJ2-6
D gene: TRBD1

CDR3 protein: CASSYRVDQPQHF
CDR3 DNA: TGCGCCAGCAGTTACAGGGTTGATCAGCCCCAGCATTTT
clone size: -
V gene: TRBV10-2
J gene: TRBJ1-5
D gene: -

CDR3 protein: CASSATVMNTEAFF
CDR3 DNA: TGTGCCAGCAGCGCGACAGTCATGAACACTGAAGCTTTCTTT
clone size: -
V gene: TRBV11-3
J gene: TRBJ1-1
D gene: -

CDR3 protein: CASSLTGSGYGYTF
CDR3 DNA: TGTGCCAGCAGCCTCACAGGGTCAGGCTATGGCTACACCTTC
clone size: -
V gene: TRBV7-3
J gene: TRBJ1-2
D gene: -

CDR3 protein: CASSSSTVDYGYTF
CDR3 DNA: TGTGCCAGCAGCTCCTCCACAGTTGACTATGGCTACACCTTC
clone size: -
V gene: TRBV7-2
J gene: TRBJ1-2
D gene: -

CDR3 protein: CASSLGLNINTEAFF
CDR3 DNA: TGTGCCAGCAGTCTTGGACTCAATATAAACACTGAAGCTTTCTTT
clone size: -
V gene: TRBV28
J gene: TRBJ1-1
D gene: -

CDR3 protein: CASSQDRDRVMNTEAFF
CDR3 DNA: TGCGCCAGCAGCCAAGATAGGGACAGGGTGATGAACACTGAAGCTTTCTTT
clone size: -
V gene: TRBV4-3
J gene: TRBJ1-1
D gene: TRBD1

CDR3 protein: CASRGGLAGDTDTQYF
CDR3 DNA: TGTGCCAGCAGAGGGGGACTAGCGGGAGATACAGATACGCAGTATTTT
clone size: -
V gene: TRBV2
J gene: TRBJ2-3
D gene: TRBD2

CDR3 protein: CASSLSSGETQYF
CDR3 DNA: TGTGCCAGCAGTTTATCTAGCGGGGAGACCCAGTACTTC
clone size: -
V gene: TRBV27
J gene: TRBJ2-5
D gene: TRBD2

CDR3 protein: CASSYGTGVYNEQFF
CDR3 DNA: TGTGCCAGCAGCTACGGGACAGGGGTCTACAATGAGCAGTTCTTC
clone size: -
V gene: TRBV5-4
J gene: TRBJ2-1
D gene: TRBD1

CDR3 protein: CAWSSLLGRAFF
CDR3 DNA: TGTGCCTGGAGTTCCTTATTGGGGCGCGCTTTCTTT
clone size: -
V gene: TRBV30
J gene: TRBJ1-1
D gene: -

CDR3 protein: CASSLVGQLGYGYTF
CDR3 DNA: TGTGCCAGCAGCTTAGTAGGACAGCTAGGCTATGGCTACACCTTC
clone size: -
V gene: TRBV7-2
J gene: TRBJ1-2
D gene: -

CDR3 protein: CASSQGAPGSNYGYTF
CDR3 DNA: TGCGCCAGCAGCCAAGGTGCCCCAGGGTCAAACTATGGCTACACCTTC
clone size: -
V gene: TRBV4-3
J gene: TRBJ1-2
D gene: -

CDR3 protein: CASSNHKWAGDPPNYGYTF
CDR3 DNA: TGTGCCAGCAGCAATCATAAATGGGCAGGGGACCCTCCTAACTATGGCTACACCTTC
clone size: -
V gene: TRBV21-1
J gene: TRBJ1-2
D gene: -

CDR3 protein: CASSQDSAGQGPYNEQFF
CDR3 DNA: TGTGCCAGCAGCCAAGATAGTGCGGGACAGGGGCCCTACAATGAGCAGTTCTTC
clone size: -
V gene: TRBV14
J gene: TRBJ2-1
D gene: TRBD1

CDR3 protein: CASTPGQGPYEQYF
CDR3 DNA: TGTGCCAGCACCCCGGGACAGGGACCCTACGAGCAGTACTTC
clone size: -
V gene: TRBV11-2
J gene: TRBJ2-7
D gene: TRBD1

CDR3 protein: CASSPGLSLEYYTF
CDR3 DNA: TGTGCCAGCAGCCCTGGATTATCCCTGGAGTACTACACCTTC
clone size: few
V gene: TRBV9
J gene: TRBJ1-2
D gene: -

CDR3 protein: CASSSPGLARTDTQYF
CDR3 DNA: TGTGCCAGCAGCTCTCCGGGACTAGCGAGGACAGATACGCAGTATTTT
clone size: -
V gene: TRBV7-3
J gene: TRBJ2-3
D gene: TRBD2

CDR3 protein: CASSAKQGASSPLHF
CDR3 DNA: TGCGCCAGCAGCGCAAAACAGGGGGCAAGTTCACCCCTCCACTTT
clone size: -
V gene: TRBV5-1
J gene: TRBJ1-6
D gene: TRBD1

CDR3 protein: CASSVEMTGRGYTF
CDR3 DNA: TGTGCCAGCAGCGTAGAAATGACAGGACGTGGCTACACCTTC
clone size: -
V gene: TRBV9
J gene: TRBJ1-2
D gene: -

CDR3 protein: CASSPLAGGNYEQYF
CDR3 DNA: TGTGCCAGCAGCCCCTTAGCGGGGGGAAACTACGAGCAGTACTTC
clone size: -
V gene: TRBV11-3
J gene: TRBJ2-7
D gene: TRBD2

CDR3 protein: CASSRSSSAGWYEQYF
CDR3 DNA: TGTGCCAGCAGCCGCAGCAGCTCGGCGGGGTGGTACGAGCAGTACTTC
clone size: -
V gene: TRBV14
J gene: TRBJ2-7
D gene: -

CDR3 protein: CASSLALGSNYGYTF
CDR3 DNA: TGTGCCAGCAGCTTAGCCTTGGGGAGTAACTATGGCTACACCTTC
clone size: -
V gene: TRBV7-8
J gene: TRBJ1-2
D gene: -

CDR3 protein: CASSWGQGKAFF
CDR3 DNA: TGTGCCAGCAGCTGGGGACAGGGGAAAGCTTTCTTT
clone size: once
V gene: TRBV7-3
J gene: TRBJ1-1
D gene: TRBD1

CDR3 protein: CASTRQWKNYGYTF
CDR3 DNA: TGTGCCAGCACCCGACAGTGGAAAAACTATGGCTACACCTTC
clone size: -
V gene: TRBV5-8
J gene: TRBJ1-2
D gene: -

CDR3 protein: CASREQGANYGYTF
CDR3 DNA: TGTGCCAGCAGGGAACAGGGGGCTAACTATGGCTACACCTTC
clone size: -
V gene: TRBV5-4
J gene: TRBJ1-2
D gene: TRBD1

CDR3 protein: CASSLGPDEQYF
CDR3 DNA: TGTGCCAGCAGCTTAGGTCCAGACGAGCAGTACTTC
clone size: -
V gene: TRBV7-2
J gene: TRBJ2-7
D gene: -

CDR3 protein: CASSPPSGGDEQYF
CDR3 DNA: TGTGCCAGCTCACCACCATCAGGGGGCGACGAGCAGTACTTC
clone size: -
V gene: TRBV18
J gene: TRBJ2-7
D gene: TRBD1

CDR3 protein: CATEPIAGGRNEQFF
CDR3 DNA: TGTGCCACCGAACCCATAGCGGGGGGGCGAAATGAGCAGTTCTTC
clone size: -
V gene: TRBV10-3
J gene: TRBJ2-1
D gene: TRBD2

CDR3 protein: CASSFSGETDTQYF
CDR3 DNA: TGCGCCAGCAGCTTTAGCGGGGAAACAGATACGCAGTATTTT
clone size: -
V gene: TRBV5-1
J gene: TRBJ2-3
D gene: TRBD2